The TCR beta chain under discussion was sequenced for a study of identifying expanded T cells in peripheral blood. About this clone: What it binds is unknown.

Trimming shortened V by 3 bases and J by 0 bases, and 18 bases separated the two germline ends. This CDR3 spans 17 amino acids. The germline gives CDR1 LNHDA, CDR2 SQIVND (reference sequence). The method was immunoSEQ multiplex PCR; TCRdb's version includes in-frame clones alone and lacks a portion of them. The sample contains around 94,000 clones, 70% to 90% of which appear only once. Study observations and caveats: Differentially abundant clones: 1 to 1.5 between replicates, about 15 at approximately 14 days, approximately 19 at four.

This TCR was recovered from a person aged 18 to 75 in good health. This chain uses TRBV19 with TRBJ2-7; D possibly matches TRBD1 or TRBD2 (6 bases each). The sequencing input was blood. The CDR3 DNA sequence: TGTGCCAGTAGTATCCGTCCTGGGGGGCAGGGCTCCTACGAGCAGTACTTC. Encoded protein: CASSIRPGGQGSYEQYF.